Listed below are T cell receptor beta chains from one sample, sequenced in a study of T cell repertoires in cytomegalovirus infection. TCRdb reprocessed the reads via MiXCR and lists one record per CDR3 protein. This table has 550,000 to 700,000 distinct CDR3 sequences, under 45% appearing once. No antigen has been assigned to these receptors. The sequencing here drew on cultured PBMCs, taken from culture after CMV antigen stimulation. These receptors were collected from a human donor in good health (CMV status not recorded). Some clones in this sample may be carry-over from other donors' samples. The CDR3 runs from the conserved cysteine through the conserved F or W. D genes are given only for firm matches. Size is omitted from some rows. Given values are once, few, many or a class for expanded clones.

V,D,J,size,DNA,CDR3
TRBV4-1,.,TRBJ1-1,.,TGCGCCAGCAGCCAAGCGATGGCAGGGTTGAACACTGAAGCTTTCTTT,CASSQAMAGLNTEAFF
TRBV6-1,.,TRBJ1-1,.,TGTGCCAGCAGTGAAGCAAACAGGGCTGAAGCTTTCTTT,CASSEANRAEAFF
TRBV2,.,TRBJ2-5,.,TGTGCCAGCGGGAATGGCGGACAAGAGACCCAGTACTTC,CASGNGGQETQYF
TRBV11-1,TRBD2,TRBJ2-2,many,TGTGCCAGCAGCTTACGAGCGGGGGCCGGGGCCGGGGAGCTGTTTTTT,CASSLRAGAGAGELFF
TRBV7-8,.,TRBJ2-7,.,TGTGCCAGCAGCTTAGGCCGCTTGGGGTCCTACGAGCAGTACTTC,CASSLGRLGSYEQYF
TRBV12-3/TRBV12-4,.,TRBJ2-7,.,TGTGCCAGCACTCTGTCCGGAGTCCACGAGCAGTACTTC,CASTLSGVHEQYF
TRBV7-2,.,TRBJ2-1,many,TGTGCCAGCAGCTTAGCCACTATAGCTCTTGAGCAGTTCTTC,CASSLATIALEQFF
TRBV5-4,TRBD1,TRBJ2-7,few,TGTGCCAGCAGCGAGAGACAGGGGAGCTACGAGCAGTACTTC,CASSERQGSYEQYF
TRBV6-5,.,TRBJ2-5,few,TGTGCCAGCAGTCCCGATGTACAGGGCTGGGGGACCCAGTACTTC,CASSPDVQGWGTQYF
TRBV20-1,.,TRBJ1-6,few,TGCAGTGCTAGGATGGGTGGGAATTCACCCCTCCACTTT,CSARMGGNSPLHF
TRBV29-1,.,TRBJ1-1,.,TGCAGCGTGGGGCTTGGGAACACTGAAGCTTTCTTT,CSVGLGNTEAFF
TRBV14,TRBD2,TRBJ2-1,.,TGTGCCAGCAGCCACCCGGGGGGGCGCGTAGAAGCCTACAATGAGCAGTTCTTC,CASSHPGGRVEAYNEQFF
TRBV7-8,.,TRBJ1-2,few,TGTGCCAGCAGTAGGGACGGCTTCTATGGCTACACCTTC,CASSRDGFYGYTF
TRBV11-2,.,TRBJ2-5,.,TGTGCCAGCAGCTTAGGAGGGCAGGGTCAAGAGACCCAGTACTTC,CASSLGGQGQETQYF
TRBV6-5,.,TRBJ1-1,many,TGTGCCAGCAGTTACTCGGCAGGTAACACTGAAGCTTTCTTT,CASSYSAGNTEAFF
TRBV6-5,TRBD2,TRBJ2-7,.,TGTTCCAGCAGTGGTCGGGGGGACCCCTACGAGCAGTACTTC,CSSSGRGDPYEQYF
TRBV19,TRBD2,TRBJ2-7,few,TGTGCCAGTAGAGGGACTAGCGGGTTGTTCGAGCAGTACTTC,CASRGTSGLFEQYF
TRBV28,.,TRBJ2-4,.,TGTGCCAGCAGTTTCCCCCGGGACTTTCCCATTCAGTACTTC,CASSFPRDFPIQYF
TRBV28,TRBD2,TRBJ2-3,.,TGTGCCAGCAGTCGCAGACTAGCGGGGGCCTATGGGGATACGCAGTATTTT,CASSRRLAGAYGDTQYF
TRBV9,.,TRBJ2-1,few,TGTGCCAGCAGCGTAGGGACACACAATGAGCAGTTCTTC,CASSVGTHNEQFF
TRBV7-2,.,TRBJ1-5,.,TGTGCCAGCAGCTTATACGGGACGAACAATCAGCCCCAGCATTTT,CASSLYGTNNQPQHF
TRBV12-3/TRBV12-4,.,TRBJ1-1,few,TGTGCCAGCAGTTCGCGAAGGGCTGAAGCTTTCTTT,CASSSRRAEAFF
TRBV4-2,.,TRBJ1-4,.,TGTGCCAGCAGCTCCGTCAGCAAAAATGAAAAACTGTTTTTT,CASSSVSKNEKLFF
TRBV7-2,.,TRBJ1-1,.,TGTGCCAGCACCCCGGATTACCCGAACACTGAAGCTTTCTTT,CASTPDYPNTEAFF
TRBV10-3,TRBD2,TRBJ2-3,.,TGTGCCATCAGTGGGGGCGGGCGGGGGGGCCGAAAGACAGATACGCAGTATTTT,CAISGGGRGGRKTDTQYF
TRBV7-2,.,TRBJ1-1,many,TGTGCCAGCAGCCCCACGGGGGGGGCGAACACTGAAGCTTTCTTT,CASSPTGGANTEAFF
TRBV7-8,.,TRBJ1-2,few,TGTGCCAGCAGCTTATTGGGGTCTATATCGATGGGCTACACCTTC,CASSLLGSISMGYTF
TRBV28,.,TRBJ1-2,.,TGTGCCAGCAGCCTGAATCGGGTTGGCTATGGCTACACCTTC,CASSLNRVGYGYTF
TRBV29-1,TRBD2,TRBJ2-5,.,TGCAGCGTCGTGACTAGCGGGGTAGGGGAGACCCAGTACTTC,CSVVTSGVGETQYF
TRBV20-1,TRBD2,TRBJ2-3,.,TGCAGTGCTTCGGGACTAGCTCCCAGCACAGATACGCAGTATTTT,CSASGLAPSTDTQYF
TRBV19,.,TRBJ2-3,.,TGTGCCAGTAGTACCCAGGGGCATAGCACAGATACGCAGTATTTT,CASSTQGHSTDTQYF
TRBV7-2,.,TRBJ2-7,few,TGTGCCAGCAGCTACCCGGGACGGAACTCCTACGAGCAGTACTTC,CASSYPGRNSYEQYF
TRBV7-9,TRBD1,TRBJ1-1,.,TGTGCCAGCAGCCTACAGGGGTTCGGGAACACTGAAGCTTTCTTT,CASSLQGFGNTEAFF
TRBV11-2,TRBD1,TRBJ2-1,.,TGTGCCAGCAGCCTGACAGGGGTGGGGCACAATGAGCAGTTCTTC,CASSLTGVGHNEQFF
TRBV7-2,.,TRBJ1-1,few,TGTGCCAGCAGCTCTAAGGCGGACACTGAAGCTTTCTTT,CASSSKADTEAFF
TRBV4-3,TRBD2,TRBJ2-1,.,TGCGCCAGCAGCCAAGATCCGGAGGGACTAGCGGTCGATGAGCAGTTCTTC,CASSQDPEGLAVDEQFF
TRBV12-3/TRBV12-4,TRBD1,TRBJ2-2,.,TGTGCCAGCCGGACAGGAGATTTCACCGGGGAGCTGTTTTTT,CASRTGDFTGELFF
TRBV12-3/TRBV12-4,.,TRBJ1-5,few,TGTGCCAGCAGTCTGACGTCGGGTTCTGGTCAGCCCCAGCATTTT,CASSLTSGSGQPQHF
TRBV15,.,TRBJ1-5,.,TGTGCCACCAGGAGGGACAGCAATCAGCCCCAGCATTTT,CATRRDSNQPQHF
TRBV18,.,TRBJ2-2,.,TGTGCCAGCTCACGAACCGCCTCGGGGCTGAGGACCGGGGAGCTGTTTTTT,CASSRTASGLRTGELFF
TRBV15,.,TRBJ1-2,once,TGTGCCACCAGAGGGGGGAGAGGTGACGGCTACACCTTC,CATRGGRGDGYTF
TRBV2,TRBD2,TRBJ2-3,few,TGTGCCAGCAGATGGAGGGCCCTAGCGGGGGACACTAGCACAGATACGCAGTATTTT,CASRWRALAGDTSTDTQYF
TRBV7-6,.,TRBJ2-1,many,TGTGCCAGCAGCTTAGATAATGTCCGCAATGAGCAGTTCTTC,CASSLDNVRNEQFF
TRBV18,.,TRBJ2-3,.,TGTGCCAGCTCAGTACAAAGAAGCACAGATACGCAGTATTTT,CASSVQRSTDTQYF
TRBV7-2,TRBD1,TRBJ2-3,few,TGTGCCAGCAGCGGACGGGACAGGGGCTACACAGATACGCAGTATTTT,CASSGRDRGYTDTQYF
TRBV12-3/TRBV12-4,.,TRBJ2-5,.,TGTGCCAGCCAGGGGCAGGCCGAGACCCAGTACTTC,CASQGQAETQYF
TRBV2,TRBD2,TRBJ2-1,.,TGTGCCCACGGGTCTAGCGGGCCATACAATGAGCAGTTCTTC,CAHGSSGPYNEQFF
TRBV2,.,TRBJ2-7,once,TGTGCCACCCTTGATGAAGCTAGGGGCGAGCAGTACTTC,CATLDEARGEQYF
TRBV12-3/TRBV12-4,.,TRBJ1-1,.,TGTGCCAGCAGTTTAGGGGCCTCAGGGACGGGGGAGAGGGACACTGAAGCTTTCTTT,CASSLGASGTGERDTEAFF
TRBV7-7,TRBD1,TRBJ1-1,many,TGTGCCAGCAGCCAGGGGGTGAACACTGAAGCTTTCTTT,CASSQGVNTEAFF
TRBV4-1,TRBD2,TRBJ2-1,.,TGCGCCAGCAGGCTGGGACTAGCGGGGCCCAATGAGCAGTTCTTC,CASRLGLAGPNEQFF
TRBV7-9,.,TRBJ2-5,once,TGTGCCAGCAGCCCCATCCCAGGGGGCGGGAGAGAGACCCAGTACTTC,CASSPIPGGGRETQYF
TRBV7-9,TRBD2,TRBJ2-3,.,TGTGCCAGCAGCATCAATCCGGGACTAGCAGAAGATACGCAGTATTTT,CASSINPGLAEDTQYF
TRBV7-2,.,TRBJ1-2,few,TGTGCCAGCAGCTCGCGTTACCGGGCGGCAGGAAACTATGGCTACACCTTC,CASSSRYRAAGNYGYTF
TRBV11-2,.,TRBJ2-2,.,TGTGCCAGCAGCTTCCGGGTTAGAGTTAACACCGGGGAGCTGTTTTTT,CASSFRVRVNTGELFF
TRBV4-1,TRBD2,TRBJ2-1,.,TGCGCCAGCAGCCAAGGGCTAGCGGGAGGGCCGTATCATGAGCAGTTCTTC,CASSQGLAGGPYHEQFF
TRBV7-9,.,TRBJ2-5,.,TGTGCCAGCAGCTTAGGTCCTCAGGGGACCCAGTACTTC,CASSLGPQGTQYF